The 17 T cell receptor beta chains below all came from one sample that was sequenced in a study of shared clonotypes between healthy human individuals (dated by TCRdb to the early 2020s). The method was the immunoSEQ multiplex PCR assay. TCRdb carries this immuneACCESS record with in-frame sequences only. Its versions omit some clonotypes, under half of them owing to an unresolved V gene in the studies checked, with the rest unexplained. This sample is represented by about half a million clones; around 79% of them were singletons. The ten largest clones take up approximately 12% of the sample. Material for sequencing was PBMCs. The origin of the receptors is a woman aged 40 to 49 in good health. Some clones in this sample may be carry-over from other donors' samples.

This chain links TRBV6-6 with TRBJ2-1, with 10 bases aligning to TRBD2. The CDR3 is 15 residues long. Germline lookup yields CDR1 MNHNY and CDR2 SVGAGI (reference sequence). Trimming took 5 bases from V and 7 from J; bases not matched to a gene: 8. This CDR3 is CASSILAGVGNEQFF. CDR3 sequence (DNA): TGTGCCAGCAGTATCCTAGCGGGAGTAGGTAATGAGCAGTTCTTC.

The chain links TRBV19 to TRBJ2-5; perhaps TRBD2 as D (6 bases). Trimming removed 3 bases from V and 2 bases from J, with 13 bases in between. The CDR3 spans 15 residues. Germline V gene lookup returns CDR1 LNHDA and CDR2 SQIVND (reference sequence). This chain's CDR3 is CASSIGGGTQETQYF. CDR3 DNA sequence: TGTGCCAGTAGTATCGGTGGTGGGACTCAAGAGACCCAGTACTTC.

The J gene is TRBJ2-7, the V gene TRBV4-1; maybe TRBD1 (6 bases). The germline CDR1 and CDR2 sequences are MGHRA and YSYEKL. The CDR3 is made up of 14 amino acids. The V gene lost 7 bases and the J gene lost 5 bases, with 18 bases spanning the gap. The DNA of the CDR3 is TGCGCCAGCAAGGTGATGGGGGCGTCGGACGAGCAGTACTTC. It translates to CASKVMGASDEQYF.

The genes are TRBV11-2 and TRBJ1-4; tentatively, D is TRBD1 (5 bases). V lost 6 bases and J lost 5, with 13 bases in between. The V gene's germline CDR1 is SGHAT and CDR2 FQNNGV. The CDR3 is 14 residues long. CDR3 protein: CASSSGLRNEKLFF. In nucleotides, the CDR3 is TGTGCCAGCAGTTCGGGACTCAGGAATGAAAAACTGTTTTTT.

J is TRBJ1-5 and V is TRBV7-9; D not resolved. V was pared by 5 bases and J by 2 bases, with 16 bases between. The length of the CDR3 is 16 residues. CDR1 and CDR2 from the germline V gene are SEHNR and FQNEAQ (reference sequence). CDR3 protein: CASSTSPGRGNQPQHF. The CDR3 DNA reads TGTGCCAGCAGCACCTCTCCGGGGAGGGGCAATCAGCCCCAGCATTTT.

This chain uses TRBV21-1 with TRBJ1-1; the D call TRBD1 from the table was never checked on the DNA. TRBV21-1 has pseudogene status. This CDR3 has 17 amino acids. The CDR3 DNA is TGTGCCAGCAGCAAAGTGTCGGCAGGGGATTTGAACACTGAAGCTTTCTTT. It specifies CASSKVSAGDLNTEAFF.

This chain links TRBV11-2 with TRBJ2-5, with TRBD2 identical over 12 bases. This CDR3 has 17 residues. Germline loops: CDR1 SGHAT, CDR2 FQNNGV. Unmatched junction bases numbered 11, after V lost 4 bases and J lost 5 bases. The CDR3 sequence: CASSSLAGGLMWETQYF. The CDR3 region has the DNA TGTGCCAGCAGCTCACTAGCGGGAGGCCTCATGTGGGAGACCCAGTACTTC.

This clone showed up just a few times. This chain's CDR3 is CASSMVGTSGNYEQYF. The DNA for the CDR3 is TGTGCCAGTAGTATGGTCGGGACTAGCGGGAACTACGAGCAGTACTTC. This sequence joins TRBV19 and TRBJ2-7; 13 bases align to TRBD2. CDR3 size: 16 residues. Germline V gene sequence: CDR1 LNHDA, CDR2 SQIVND (reference sequence). With 3 bases clipped from V and 3 bases from J, the junction kept 5 bases outside the gene matches.

The chain recombines TRBV11-2 with TRBJ1-4, with 7 bases identical to TRBD1. V shed 4 bases, J shed 7 bases, and the junction held 6 bases outside the gene matches. The CDR3 has 14 residues. Germline CDR1 is SGHAT and CDR2 is FQNNGV. CDR3 nucleotides: TGTGCCAGCAGCTCCGACAGGGTGGGTGAAAAACTGTTTTTT. It yields the protein CASSSDRVGEKLFF.

V is TRBV6-1 and J is TRBJ2-7; TRBD1 matches 10 bases. The CDR3 covers 14 residues. Germline trimming cut 5 bases from V and 2 bases from J; bases unmatched to any gene: 3. Germline CDR1 and CDR2: MNHNS and SASEGT. The CDR3 bases are TGTGCCAGCAGTCTGACAGGGGGCCCCTACGAGCAGTACTTC. This sequence encodes CASSLTGGPYEQYF.

The V gene is TRBV9, the J gene TRBJ2-5; D unclear. Per germline, CDR1 SGDLS and CDR2 YYNGEE. V lost 5 bases and J lost 2, with 25 bases in between. The CDR3 consists of 18 residues. CDR3 in amino acids: CASSPYDPIYAEQETQYF. The CDR3, as DNA: TGTGCCAGCAGTCCCTACGACCCTATTTACGCGGAACAAGAGACCCAGTACTTC.

This clone was observed a few times. The chain employs TRBV11-3 and TRBJ2-3, with TRBD2 identical over 7 bases. Unmatched junction bases numbered 4, after V lost 1 base and J lost 6 bases. The CDR3 is made up of 14 amino acids. CDR1 is SGHNT and CDR2 is YENEEA in the germline V gene. In DNA, the CDR3 is TGTGCCAGCAGCTTAGCGGGAGGCTGGGATACGCAGTATTTT. This sequence encodes CASSLAGGWDTQYF.

V and J are TRBV6-4 and TRBJ2-3; 9 nucleotides line up with TRBD2. V dropped 2 bases and J dropped 2; count of bases not matched to a gene: 5. The CDR3 has 16 amino acids. CDR1 MRHNA and CDR2 SNTAGT come from the germline V gene. The CDR3 region has the DNA TGTGCCAGCAGTGACACGGCTAGCGGGGACACAGATACGCAGTATTTT. Residues: CASSDTASGDTDTQYF.

With regard to this clone: A far bigger clonotype differs at one base, so this is likely a read error. The V call is TRBV4-2, the J call TRBJ2-7; TRBD1 is a possible D gene (5 bases). CDR1 and CDR2 from the germline V gene are LGHNA and YNFKEQ. The CDR3 sequence is 15 residues long. V was trimmed by 5 bases and J by 2 bases, leaving 16 bases between them. This CDR3 reads CASSYNVETAYEQYF. As DNA, the CDR3 is TGTGCCAGCAGCTACAACGTTGAGACAGCCTACGAGCAGTACTTC.

The V call is TRBV14, the J call TRBJ2-1, with TRBD2 identical over 11 bases. The CDR3 is 15 amino acids. Germline assignment: CDR1 SGHDN and CDR2 FVKESK. The ends lost 4 bases at V and 2 bases at J; junction bases unmatched: 1. CDR3 sequence (DNA): TGTGCCAGCAGCCCACTAGCGGGAGCCTACAATGAGCAGTTCTTC. Translating gives CASSPLAGAYNEQFF.

The table lists this clone with a few counts. This chain connects TRBV7-9 to TRBJ1-2, with a possible D match to TRBD1 (5 bases). The ends were cut back, 5 bases at V and 3 bases at J, with 10 bases in the middle. This CDR3 has 13 amino acids. Per the germline V gene, CDR1 is SEHNR and CDR2 is FQNEAQ (reference sequence). The chain's CDR3 is CASSIDSYYGYTF. CDR3 sequence (DNA): TGTGCCAGCAGCATCGACAGTTACTATGGCTACACCTTC.

The chain recombines TRBV4-2 with TRBJ2-3; D is unclear. V lost 1 base to trimming and J lost 6 bases, with 2 bases between them. The CDR3 extends over 11 amino acids. Germline V gene lookup returns CDR1 LGHNA and CDR2 YNFKEQ. The chain's CDR3 is CASSQADTQYF. CDR3 coding DNA: TGTGCCAGCAGCCAAGCGGATACGCAGTATTTT.